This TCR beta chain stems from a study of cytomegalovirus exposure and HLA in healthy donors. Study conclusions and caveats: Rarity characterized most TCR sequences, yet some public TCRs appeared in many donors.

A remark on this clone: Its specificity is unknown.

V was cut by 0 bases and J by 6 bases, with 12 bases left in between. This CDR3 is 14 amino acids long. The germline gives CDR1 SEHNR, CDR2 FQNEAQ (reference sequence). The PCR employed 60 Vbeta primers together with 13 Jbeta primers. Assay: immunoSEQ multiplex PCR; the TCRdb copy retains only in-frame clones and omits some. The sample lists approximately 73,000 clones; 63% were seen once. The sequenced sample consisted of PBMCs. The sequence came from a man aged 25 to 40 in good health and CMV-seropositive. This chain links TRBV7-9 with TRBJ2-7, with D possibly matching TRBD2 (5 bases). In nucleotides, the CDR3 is TGTGCCAGCAGCTTAGCCAGTTCCGGGGTCGAGCAGTACTTC. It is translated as CASSLASSGVEQYF.